This TCR beta chain came from a study of control samples from healthy donors and cancer patients. V shed 4 bases and J 9 bases; nucleotides not matched to a gene: 3. This CDR3 contains 13 residues. In germline, CDR1 is MNHEY, CDR2 SMNVEV (reference sequence). Produced via immunoSEQ multiplex PCR; TCRdb's table is partial and in-frame only. The table includes 85,000 to 120,000 clones, approximately 90% detected once. This clonotype was obtained from a woman between 18 and 30 years old in good health. This chain joins TRBV27 and TRBJ1-6, with 7 bases fitting TRBD1. The sequencing input was blood. CDR3 protein: CASSSTGTSPLHF. The CDR3 region has the DNA TGTGCCAGCAGTTCGACAGGGACTTCACCCCTCCACTTT.